Sequencing of this TCR beta chain was carried out in a study of CD8 T cells in ankylosing spondylitis. Regarding this clonotype: No antigen is known for it.

Each TCR beta library was made by quantitative 5'-RACE that incorporated molecular barcodes. Each CDR3 protein gets one entry after TCRdb re-called the 5' RACE reads with MiXCR. The sample lists about 250,000 distinct CDR3 sequences; roughly 32% were seen once. V was trimmed by 0 bases and J by 8 bases, leaving 10 bases between them. CDR3 size: 14 residues. Germline assignment: CDR1 MNHEY and CDR2 SVGAGI. Findings and caveats of the study: Earlier literature documents some of the motif variants in reactive arthritis synovial fluid and blood. Fewer than 10 highly homologous variants made up a TCR beta motif that seemed to typify ankylosing spondylitis blood. Disease-linked clones were reportedly significantly enriched in matched ankylosing spondylitis synovial fluid.

This clonotype was obtained from a male donor with ankylosing spondylitis or in good health (not recorded which). The material sequenced was blood, either unsorted or a sorted T cell fraction (not recorded which). The genes are TRBV6-5 and TRBJ1-4; D gene ambiguous. CDR3 coding DNA: TGTGCCAGCAGTTACTCTGACGCGGGGGAAAAACTGTTTTTT. Residues: CASSYSDAGEKLFF.